Sequencing of this TCR beta chain was carried out in a study of beta chain features in type 1 diabetes. This clone was recorded only once. Germline CDR1 LNHNV, CDR2 YYDKDF (reference sequence). The V and J ends lost 1 base and 6 bases respectively, with 14 bases between them. The CDR3 has 15 residues. Expressed TCRB transcripts were sequenced, since all the RNA that had been isolated was reverse transcribed. Assay: immunoSEQ multiplex PCR; the TCRdb copy retains only in-frame clones and omits some. The sample yields a few hundred thousand clones, 25% to 35% seen once. Sequenced material: naive CD4+ T cells from blood. The receptor's source is a young man in good health. The V call is TRBV15, the J call TRBJ2-3; maybe TRBD2 (5 bases). CDR3 region: CATSRGGPPGDTQYF. The CDR3 DNA follows: TGTGCCACCAGCAGAGGCGGGCCCCCTGGGGATACGCAGTATTTT.